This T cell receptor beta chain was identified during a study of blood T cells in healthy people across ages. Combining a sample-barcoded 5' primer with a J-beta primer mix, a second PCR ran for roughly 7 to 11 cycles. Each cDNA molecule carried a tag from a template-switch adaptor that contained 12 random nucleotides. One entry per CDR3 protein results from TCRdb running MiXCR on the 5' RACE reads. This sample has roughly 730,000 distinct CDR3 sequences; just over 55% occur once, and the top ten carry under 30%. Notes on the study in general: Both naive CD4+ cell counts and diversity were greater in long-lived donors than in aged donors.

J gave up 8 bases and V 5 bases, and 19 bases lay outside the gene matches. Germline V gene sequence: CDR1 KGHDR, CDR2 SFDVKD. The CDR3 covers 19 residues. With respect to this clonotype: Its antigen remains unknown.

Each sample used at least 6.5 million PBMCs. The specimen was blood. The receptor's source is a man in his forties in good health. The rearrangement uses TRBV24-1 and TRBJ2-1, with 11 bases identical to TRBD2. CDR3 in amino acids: CATSGGLAGGQEHRDEQFF. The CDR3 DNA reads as TGTGCCACCAGTGGAGGCCTAGCGGGGGGCCAAGAACATCGTGATGAGCAGTTCTTC.